These 10 T cell receptor beta chains share one sample of origin, sequenced in a study of blood T cell repertoires in COVID-19. This table comes from immunoSEQ multiplex PCR, and its TCRdb copy is limited to in-frame clones, with some not included. The sample records roughly 230,000 clones, around 85% being singletons. The sequenced sample was peripheral blood. These receptors came from a woman older than 75 with acute or convalescent COVID-19.

This clone was recorded at least ten times. This chain links TRBV23-1 with TRBJ2-7; TRBD1 agrees at 9 bases. TRBV23-1 qualifies as an ORF whose function is uncertain. V gave up 11 bases and J gave up 2 bases; unmatched junction bases: 7. The CDR3 loop spans 13 amino acids. CDR3 DNA: TGCGCCTCTATCGGGACAGGGACCTACGAGCAGTACTTC. This sequence encodes CASIGTGTYEQYF.

This chain uses TRBV7-9 with TRBJ2-5; TRBD1 matches at 9 bases. Trimming cost V 2 bases and J 2 bases; bases outside gene matches: 6. Germline CDR1 is SEHNR and CDR2 is FQNEAQ (reference sequence). The CDR3 sequence is 16 residues long. The CDR3 region is CASSLFGTGNQETQYF. DNA of the CDR3: TGTGCCAGCAGCTTATTCGGGACAGGGAATCAAGAGACCCAGTACTTC.

This clone showed up just once. The chain combines TRBV5-1 with TRBJ2-7; TRBD1 matches 7 bases. The CDR3 has 16 residues. With 0 bases clipped from V and 2 bases from J, the junction kept 8 bases outside the gene matches. Germline V gene data show CDR1 as SGHRS and CDR2 as YFSETQ. Here the CDR3 DNA reads TGCGCCAGCAGCTTGGGGGGTTCCGGGACAGCCTACGAGCAGTACTTC. Translating gives CASSLGGSGTAYEQYF.

This chain links TRBV10-3 with TRBJ1-1; 7 bases match TRBD1. J gave up 1 base and V 4 bases, and 3 bases lay outside the gene matches. The CDR3 is 14 amino acids. Germline V gene data show CDR1 as ENHRY and CDR2 as SYGVKD. The CDR3 DNA sequence: TGTGCCATCAGTGCGACAGGGACGAACACTGAAGCTTTCTTT. Translation gives CAISATGTNTEAFF.

This chain joins TRBV2 and TRBJ1-1; D gene ambiguous. The CDR3 runs to 16 residues. Germline V gives CDR1 SNHLY, CDR2 FYNNEI. V was pared by 0 bases and J by 4 bases, with 15 bases between. CDR3 protein: CASSEAGGRLGTEAFF. CDR3 in DNA: TGTGCCAGCAGTGAAGCCGGAGGGAGGTTGGGCACTGAAGCTTTCTTT.

This rearrangement joins TRBV19 to TRBJ2-7, with D perhaps TRBD1 (5 bases). V lost 4 bases and J lost 4, with 17 bases in between. CDR3 length equals 15 residues. Germline V gene data show CDR1 as LNHDA and CDR2 as SQIVND (reference sequence). CDR3 loop: CASSTQAHGAYEQYF. CDR3 DNA: TGTGCCAGTAGTACTCAAGCTCATGGGGCTTACGAGCAGTACTTC.

The V and J genes are TRBV7-9 and TRBJ2-5; a possible D gene is TRBD1 (7 bases). This CDR3 is built from 14 residues. Trimming took off 4 bases at V and 5 bases at J, with 14 bases between the two ends. Germline values: CDR1 SEHNR, CDR2 FQNEAQ (reference sequence). The CDR3 bases are TGTGCCAGCAGCTACTCCAGGGGGGTGGAGACCCAGTACTTC. It is translated as CASSYSRGVETQYF.

The chain employs TRBV3-1 (or the pseudogene TRBV3-2) and TRBJ2-7; tentative D call: TRBD1 (6 bases). The ends were cut back, 2 bases at V and 5 bases at J, with 13 bases in the middle. The CDR3 consists of 14 residues. Germline V CDR1 and CDR2: LGHDT, YNNKEL (reference sequence). CDR3 nucleotides: TGTGCCAGCAGCCAAAATAGGGGGTTCGACGAGCAGTACTTC. It encodes CASSQNRGFDEQYF.

In DNA, the CDR3 is TGTGCCAGCAGCTCCTCCCTCAGCGGAAGCTCCTACGAGCAGTACTTC. Encoded protein: CASSSSLSGSSYEQYF. The rearrangement joins TRBV5-6 to TRBJ2-7, with D maybe TRBD2 (5 bases). Trimming stripped 3 bases from V and 0 bases from J, with 16 bases between. CDR1 SGHDT and CDR2 YYEEEE come from the germline V gene. The length of the CDR3 is 16 residues.

The chain recombines TRBV5-4 with TRBJ2-7, with 9 bases lining up with TRBD1. This CDR3 comprises 13 residues. Losses at the gene ends were 6 bases for V and 2 bases for J; bases not matched to a gene: 3. Germline V CDR1 and CDR2: SGHNT, YYREEE (reference sequence). CDR3 loop: CASNRDRAYEQYF. The CDR3, as DNA: TGTGCCAGCAACCGGGACAGGGCCTACGAGCAGTACTTC.